Following are 18 T cell receptor beta chains from one sample sequenced in a study of blood T cell repertoires in COVID-19. Assay used: immunoSEQ multiplex PCR; TCRdb lists only in-frame clones, some missing. The table lists roughly 250,000 clones, around 82% of them singletons. Source material: peripheral blood. The origin of the receptors is a woman older than 75 with active or convalescent COVID-19.

V usage is TRBV3-1 (or the pseudogene TRBV3-2) and J usage is TRBJ1-2; possibly TRBD1 for D (6 bases). CDR3 size: 15 residues. Germline V gene sequence: CDR1 LGHDT, CDR2 YNNKEL (reference sequence). With 2 bases removed from V and 4 bases from J, the gap between germline ends came to 14 bases. In DNA, the CDR3 is TGTGCCAGCAGCCAATTGCGGCTAGGGGGCTATGGCTACACCTTC. It encodes CASSQLRLGGYGYTF.

V is TRBV28 and J is TRBJ2-5; perhaps TRBD1 as D (5 bases). CDR1 and CDR2 (germline): MDHEN, SYDVKM. This CDR3 has 13 amino acids. Trimming cost V 3 bases and J 2 bases, with 7 bases left between them. The CDR3 is CASSFQGQETQYF. CDR3 sequence (DNA): TGTGCCAGCAGTTTCCAGGGACAAGAGACCCAGTACTTC.

This chain joins TRBV30 and TRBJ2-5; 7 bases align to TRBD1. The CDR3 is 17 amino acids. Looked up from germline, CDR1 is GTSNPN and CDR2 is SVGIG (reference sequence). V was clipped by 5 bases and J by 9 bases; unmatched bases: 24. The DNA for the CDR3 is TGTGCCTGGGATCTTGCTCTCCGGGACAGCGATAGACGTCCCCAGTACTTC. Amino acid sequence: CAWDLALRDSDRRPQYF.

The CDR3 nucleotides read TGTGCCAGCAGCCAAGAAAATACAGGGGGCGCGTATAATTCACCCCTCCACTTT. This encodes CASSQENTGGAYNSPLHF. The gene calls are TRBV3-1 (or the pseudogene TRBV3-2) and TRBJ1-6, with 9 nucleotides matching TRBD1. The trim removed 0 bases at V and 4 bases at J, leaving 7 bases unmatched. Germline V gene lookup returns CDR1 LGHDT and CDR2 YNNKEL (reference sequence). This CDR3 is built from 18 residues.

The chain has TRBV3-1 (or the pseudogene TRBV3-2) and TRBJ2-7, with a weak D call TRBD1 (5 bases). The CDR3 contains 14 residues. The V gene's germline CDR1 is LGHDT and CDR2 YNNKEL (reference sequence). Trimming took off 0 bases at V and 3 bases at J, with 9 bases between the two ends. Here the CDR3 reads CASSQETGRYEQYF. The CDR3 DNA reads as TGTGCCAGCAGCCAAGAAACAGGCCGCTACGAGCAGTACTTC.

V is TRBV10-3 and J is TRBJ1-6; 7 nucleotides align to TRBD1. The germline CDR1 and CDR2 sequences are ENHRY and SYGVKD. V was pared by 4 bases and J by 6 bases, with 12 bases of the junction left unmatched. The CDR3 sequence is 17 residues long. CDR3: CAISGVYRGRSNSPLHF. The CDR3 bases are TGTGCCATCAGTGGTGTCTACAGGGGCAGAAGTAATTCACCCCTCCACTTT.

This chain connects TRBV7-9 to TRBJ2-1, with TRBD2 as a possible D gene (6 bases). V lost 1 base and J lost 12, with 19 bases in between. The CDR3 has 15 amino acids. Germline CDR1 and CDR2: SEHNR and FQNEAQ (reference sequence). CDR3 region: CASSLEAGWSSRQFF. The CDR3 DNA is TGTGCCAGCAGCTTAGAGGCGGGATGGAGCAGTCGGCAGTTCTTC.

This clone was recorded once. The rearrangement joins TRBV21-1 to TRBJ2-7; the table's D call, TRBD2, was not checked against the DNA. TRBV21-1 is listed as a pseudogene. This CDR3 region has 17 residues. This CDR3 reads CASSKSEASGRTYEQYF. For the CDR3, the DNA is TGTGCCAGCAGCAAAAGTGAGGCTAGCGGGAGAACCTACGAGCAGTACTTC.

V and J are TRBV11-2 and TRBJ1-2, with 7 nucleotides matching TRBD1. J lost 1 base, V lost 5 bases, and 1 base had no gene match. This CDR3 has 13 residues. Germline CDR1 reads SGHAT; CDR2 reads FQNNGV. This chain's CDR3 is CASSQGGNYGYTF. The CDR3 DNA is TGTGCCAGCAGCCAGGGGGGTAACTATGGCTACACCTTC.

This chain joins TRBV9 and TRBJ2-5; 13 bases align to TRBD2. The V and J ends lost 0 bases and 5 bases, in that order; junction bases with no gene match: 7. Germline values: CDR1 SGDLS, CDR2 YYNGEE. The CDR3 is made up of 17 amino acids. The CDR3 loop reads CASSVDLRLAGGETQYF. In nucleotides, the CDR3 is TGTGCCAGCAGCGTAGACCTTAGACTAGCGGGAGGTGAGACCCAGTACTTC.

The chain couples TRBV18 to TRBJ1-6; D unclear. CDR1 is KGHSH, CDR2 LQKENI, per germline. Deletions cut 1 base from V and 0 bases from J, with 10 bases between. This CDR3 is 17 amino acids long. The CDR3 reads CASSPRQIVSYNSPLHF. The CDR3 coding sequence is TGTGCCAGCTCACCACGGCAGATTGTCTCCTATAATTCACCCCTCCACTTT.

The table lists this clone with a few counts. This chain uses TRBV10-2 with TRBJ2-5, with TRBD2 matching 10 bases. The CDR3 consists of 15 residues. Germline V gives CDR1 WSHSY, CDR2 SAAADI. V was clipped by 3 bases and J by 2 bases; unmatched bases: 3. DNA of the CDR3: TGCGCCAGCAGTGACCCGACTAGCGGGCAAGAGACCCAGTACTTC. Encoded protein: CASSDPTSGQETQYF.

The CDR3 here is CASHTSSNQPQHF. As DNA, the CDR3 is TGTGCCAGTCATACTTCTAGCAATCAGCCCCAGCATTTT. The chain links TRBV19 to TRBJ1-5; D is undetermined. Germline V gives CDR1 LNHDA, CDR2 SQIVND (reference sequence). Between the trimmed V and J ends, which lost 8 bases and 0 bases, there was a span of 8 bases. This CDR3 is built from 13 residues.

The V call is TRBV7-9, the J call TRBJ1-1, with D tentatively TRBD1 (5 bases). The length of the CDR3 is 18 residues. Germline lookup yields CDR1 SEHNR and CDR2 FQNEAQ (reference sequence). Trimming cost V 4 bases and J 1 base, with 22 bases left between them. The CDR3 DNA reads as TGTGCCAGCAGCTCACAAACGTTGTTGGGGGGGAGGAACACTGAAGCTTTCTTT. It is translated as CASSSQTLLGGRNTEAFF.

The chain links TRBV19 to TRBJ1-5; TRBD1 matches 8 bases. The V gene end was trimmed by 5 bases and the J gene end by 6 bases; junction bases not matched to a gene: 3. There are 13 residues in the CDR3. CDR1 and CDR2 from the germline V gene are LNHDA and SQIVND (reference sequence). The CDR3 here is CASSQGAAQPQHF. CDR3 nucleotides: TGTGCCAGTAGTCAGGGGGCGGCTCAGCCCCAGCATTTT.

This chain's CDR3 is CASSHSGAVGDEQFF. For the CDR3, the DNA is TGTGCCAGCTCACACAGTGGGGCGGTCGGCGATGAGCAGTTCTTC. V usage is TRBV18 and J usage is TRBJ2-1; D perhaps matches TRBD1 (5 bases). This CDR3 spans 15 amino acids. The ends were cut back, 4 bases at V and 8 bases at J, with 18 bases in the middle. Germline V gene sequence: CDR1 KGHSH, CDR2 LQKENI.

The CDR3 sequence is CASNPMGLRYEQYF. The DNA of the CDR3 is TGTGCCAGCAATCCCATGGGACTCCGCTACGAGCAGTACTTC. The chain combines TRBV6-1 with TRBJ2-7; D is perhaps TRBD2 (6 bases). With 7 bases removed from V and 3 bases from J, the gap between germline ends came to 16 bases. CDR3 size: 14 residues. Germline CDR1 and CDR2: MNHNS and SASEGT.

This sequence joins TRBV5-1 and TRBJ1-5; 8 nucleotides line up with TRBD1. Looked up from germline, CDR1 is SGHRS and CDR2 is YFSETQ. V lost 4 bases to trimming and J lost 7 bases; unmatched junction nucleotides: 10. The CDR3 runs 15 residues. The CDR3 coding sequence is TGCGCCAGCAGCCGAGATCCAGGGGGCAGCCAGCCCCAGCATTTT. Its protein product is CASSRDPGGSQPQHF.